These 30 T cell receptor beta chains came from one sample sequenced in a study of T cell changes during pregnancy in multiple sclerosis. Assay used: immunoSEQ multiplex PCR; TCRdb lists only in-frame clones, some missing. The top ten clones hold approximately 4% of a sample with about 46,000 clones, 93% of them seen once. Specimen: CD8+ T cells from peripheral blood mononuclear cells, collected after pregnancy. The receptors originated from a female donor with multiple sclerosis, enrolled in a pregnancy study.

This chain connects TRBV4-2 to TRBJ2-1; TRBD2 matches 8 bases. This CDR3 is built from 16 residues. V lost 0 bases and J lost 4; bases outside the gene matches: 5. From germline, CDR1 is LGHNA and CDR2 YNFKEQ. In nucleotides, the CDR3 is TGTGCCAGCAGCCAAGATCGCAGCGGGGGTTACAATGAGCAGTTCTTC. It codes for CASSQDRSGGYNEQFF.

A few counts support this clone. The chain has TRBV19 and TRBJ1-5; no reliable D call. Trimming pared 5 bases from V and 0 bases from J, leaving 8 bases between. Germline CDR1 and CDR2: LNHDA and SQIVND (reference sequence). This CDR3 spans 14 amino acids. The CDR3 protein is CASSPQTSNQPQHF. CDR3 sequence (DNA): TGTGCCAGTAGTCCACAGACTAGCAATCAGCCCCAGCATTTT.

The rearrangement joins TRBV27 to TRBJ2-3; a weak D match, TRBD2 (6 bases). Trimming pared 3 bases from V and 2 bases from J, leaving 9 bases between. Per germline, CDR1 MNHEY and CDR2 SMNVEV (reference sequence). The CDR3 sequence is 14 residues long. The CDR3 DNA reads TGTGCCAGCAGTTTCGGGGGTCCCACAGATACGCAGTATTTT. As protein: CASSFGGPTDTQYF.

The chain has TRBV27 and TRBJ2-6; weak D call: TRBD2 (5 bases). V lost 2 bases, J lost 2 bases, and 13 bases lay in between. There are 17 residues in the CDR3. Germline V lookup: CDR1 MNHEY, CDR2 SMNVEV (reference sequence). This CDR3 is CASSLTSSVAGANVLTF. The CDR3 DNA sequence: TGTGCCAGCAGTTTAACTAGTTCAGTAGCTGGGGCCAACGTCCTGACTTTC.

In regard to this clone: At one end the junction does not follow the germline gene, possibly because of a read error. The genes are TRBV4-1 and TRBJ2-2; D is possibly TRBD2 (6 bases). This CDR3 is built from 15 residues. Looked up from germline, CDR1 is MGHRA and CDR2 is YSYEKL. The chain's CDR3 is CASSQEAGHAGELFF. For the CDR3, the DNA is TGCGCCAGCAGTCAAGAGGCGGGGCACGCCGGGGAGCTGTTTTTT.

The sample holds one count of this clone. This chain uses TRBV7-9 with TRBJ2-1, with 7 bases matching TRBD1. The J segment lost 2 bases and the V segment lost 5 bases, leaving 3 bases of the junction unmatched. CDR1 and CDR2 from the germline V gene are SEHNR and FQNEAQ (reference sequence). This CDR3 is 14 amino acids long. The CDR3 loop reads CASSHRGTYNEQFF. CDR3 DNA sequence: TGTGCCAGCAGCCACAGGGGAACCTACAATGAGCAGTTCTTC.

The V gene is TRBV7-6, the J gene TRBJ2-7; 7 bases align to TRBD1. This CDR3 spans 14 amino acids. V shed 1 base and J 5 bases; nucleotides not matched to a gene: 5. Germline CDR1 and CDR2: SGHVS and FNYEAQ. This CDR3 reads CASSLVVGGDEQYF. The CDR3 DNA is TGTGCCAGCAGCTTAGTCGTAGGGGGCGACGAGCAGTACTTC.

This chain uses TRBV19 with TRBJ2-1, with 7 positions matching TRBD2. Germline V gene data show CDR1 as LNHDA and CDR2 as SQIVND (reference sequence). Trimming took 6 bases from V and 10 from J; bases not matched to a gene: 12. The CDR3 sequence is 14 residues long. CDR3 bases: TGTGCCAGTAGGGGGTGGGAGGGCCTCCGAGAGCAGTTCTTC. Amino acid sequence: CASRGWEGLREQFF.

The chain combines TRBV29-1 with TRBJ2-1; 7 nucleotides agree with TRBD2. Germline trimming cut 0 bases from V and 0 bases from J; bases unmatched to any gene: 8. Germline CDR1 and CDR2: SQVTM and ANQGSEA. The CDR3 has 17 residues. Written as DNA, the CDR3 is TGCAGCGTTGAAGATCCCCACGGGAGGTACTCCTACAATGAGCAGTTCTTC. As protein: CSVEDPHGRYSYNEQFF.

The J gene is TRBJ1-3, the V gene TRBV9; D unclear. The ends were cut back, 4 bases at V and 0 bases at J, with 14 bases in the middle. The germline V gene encodes CDR1 SGDLS and CDR2 YYNGEE. This CDR3 is built from 16 residues. CDR3 nucleotide sequence: TGTGCCAGCAGCTCGAGAGGGCAGGTCTCTGGAAACACCATATATTTT. This gives the protein CASSSRGQVSGNTIYF.

The chain recombines TRBV6-5 with TRBJ2-1, with 10 nucleotides matching TRBD1. The germline V gene has CDR1 MNHEY and CDR2 SVGAGI. With 2 bases clipped from V and 8 bases from J, the junction kept 6 bases outside the gene matches. The CDR3 covers 15 residues. The CDR3 DNA sequence: TGTGCCAGCAGTTACAGGACAGGGGGGTTCGATGAGCAGTTCTTC. Translation: CASSYRTGGFDEQFF.

This chain connects TRBV6-4 to TRBJ2-1, with 11 bases lining up with TRBD2. This CDR3 contains 13 residues. Germline CDR1 and CDR2: MRHNA and SNTAGT. J gave up 14 bases and V 2 bases, and 5 bases lay outside the gene matches. CDR3 sequence reads: CASSDPTSGREFF. The CDR3 coding sequence is TGTGCCAGCAGTGACCCAACTAGCGGGAGAGAGTTCTTC.

This chain links TRBV7-9 with TRBJ2-1, with 9 bases matching TRBD1. This CDR3 is 16 amino acids long. Germline CDR1 reads SEHNR; CDR2 reads FQNEAQ (reference sequence). With 5 bases clipped from V and 5 bases from J, the junction kept 10 bases outside the gene matches. The CDR3 protein is CASSGVGRTGDNEQFF. CDR3 sequence (DNA): TGTGCCAGCAGCGGTGTGGGGAGGACAGGGGACAATGAGCAGTTCTTC.

The chain couples TRBV6-1 to TRBJ1-5, with TRBD1 identical over 7 bases. CDR1 is MNHNS and CDR2 is SASEGT in the germline V gene. The CDR3 sequence is 16 residues long. The V and J ends lost 2 bases and 3 bases, in that order; junction bases with no gene match: 7. CDR3 bases: TGTGCCAGCAGTGAAACCGGGACAGCCTCCAATCAGCCCCAGCATTTT. Its translation: CASSETGTASNQPQHF.

The CDR3 DNA is TGTGCCAGTAGGCTTATCGGGACAGCCCTTGACAATCAGCCCCAGCATTTT. Protein: CASRLIGTALDNQPQHF. J is TRBJ1-5 and V is TRBV19; 7 bases line up with TRBD1. V trimming: 6 bases; J trimming: 3 bases; junction bases outside the gene matches: 14. Germline CDR1 reads LNHDA; CDR2 reads SQIVND (reference sequence). This CDR3 spans 17 amino acids.

The sample holds one count of this clone. V is TRBV29-1 and J is TRBJ2-7; 8 bases agree with TRBD1. J gave up 3 bases and V 3 bases, and 7 bases lay outside the gene matches. The CDR3 length is 14 residues. The germline gives CDR1 SQVTM, CDR2 ANQGSEA. The CDR3 loop is CSVETTGVNYEQYF. CDR3 nucleotides: TGCAGCGTTGAGACGACAGGGGTGAACTACGAGCAGTACTTC.

The rearrangement joins TRBV9 to TRBJ1-2; TRBD1 aligns across 8 bases. The V and J ends lost 3 bases and 7 bases, in that order; junction bases with no gene match: 11. The germline CDR1 and CDR2 sequences are SGDLS and YYNGEE. The CDR3 consists of 15 residues. CDR3 in amino acids: CASSGDMDRAGGYTF. CDR3 coding DNA: TGTGCCAGCAGCGGGGACATGGACAGGGCGGGTGGCTACACCTTC.

The V call is TRBV28, the J call TRBJ2-1; tentative D call: TRBD1 (5 bases). The CDR3 length is 14 residues. The germline gives CDR1 MDHEN, CDR2 SYDVKM. Trimming stripped 6 bases from V and 4 bases from J, with 13 bases between. The CDR3 DNA follows: TGTGCCAGCAGCCGCCTGACAGATTACAATGAGCAGTTCTTC. Its protein product is CASSRLTDYNEQFF.

This chain links TRBV5-4 with TRBJ2-1; 11 nucleotides match TRBD2. Germline assignment: CDR1 SGHNT and CDR2 YYREEE (reference sequence). CDR3 length equals 14 residues. Trimming took 4 bases from V and 10 from J; bases not matched to a gene: 7. In nucleotides, the CDR3 is TGTGCCAGCAGCATTAGCGGGGGGGGAGGAGAGCAGTTCTTC. Protein product: CASSISGGGGEQFF. Full variable domain (remainder filled in from reference TRBV5-4 and TRBJ2-1): ETGVTQSPTHLIKTRGQQVTLRCSSQSGHNTVSWYQQALGQGPQFIFQYYREEENGRGNFPPRFSGLQFPNYSSELNVNALELDDSALYLCASSISGGGGEQFFGPGTRLTVL.

The chain is built from TRBV6-5 and TRBJ1-4; perhaps TRBD1 as D (6 bases). The CDR3 has 15 residues. The V gene's germline CDR1 is MNHEY and CDR2 SVGAGI. V lost 8 bases and J 5 bases, leaving 18 bases between the germline ends. The CDR3 nucleotides are TGTGCCAGCGCCCTGAACAGGGCCGACAATGAAAAACTGTTTTTT. Translation: CASALNRADNEKLFF.

The chain links TRBV4-3 to TRBJ1-2; TRBD1 is a possible D gene (5 bases). Trimming cost V 0 bases and J 7 bases, with 15 bases left between them. Germline CDR1 and CDR2: LGHNA and YSLEER. The CDR3 extends over 15 amino acids. The CDR3 here is CASSQDLGPGGGYTF. In DNA form, the CDR3 reads TGCGCCAGCAGCCAAGACCTGGGGCCGGGTGGTGGCTACACCTTC.

This rearrangement joins TRBV4-2 to TRBJ2-6, with D possibly TRBD1 on 5 matching bases. Per germline, CDR1 LGHNA and CDR2 YNFKEQ. The CDR3 has 16 residues. Trimming took off 4 bases at V and 0 bases at J, with 10 bases between the two ends. CDR3 amino acids: CASSRGGVSGANVLTF. CDR3 sequence (DNA): TGTGCCAGCAGCCGGGGCGGAGTCTCTGGGGCCAACGTCCTGACTTTC.

The chain joins TRBV19 to TRBJ1-5, with TRBD1 identical over 12 bases. Germline V lookup: CDR1 LNHDA, CDR2 SQIVND (reference sequence). The CDR3 consists of 19 residues. J was trimmed by 0 bases and V by 4 bases; bases with no gene match: 10. For the CDR3, the DNA is TGTGCCAGTAGTAAGGCTGGGACAGGGGGCGCATTTAGCAATCAGCCCCAGCATTTT. Protein sequence: CASSKAGTGGAFSNQPQHF.

The gene calls are TRBV10-1 and TRBJ2-1; 10 bases are a match to TRBD2. J gave up 4 bases and V 6 bases, and 6 bases lay outside the gene matches. The germline gives CDR1 WNHNN, CDR2 SYGVQD (reference sequence). The CDR3 has 15 amino acids. CDR3 region: CASSTSTSGYNEQFF. Here the CDR3 DNA reads TGCGCCAGCAGCACCTCGACTAGCGGGTACAATGAGCAGTTCTTC.

V usage is TRBV27 and J usage is TRBJ2-3, with D tentatively TRBD2 (6 bases). V was shortened by 6 bases and J by 1 base, with 11 bases between the two germline ends. CDR1 and CDR2 (germline): MNHEY, SMNVEV (reference sequence). The length of the CDR3 is 14 residues. CDR3 sequence (DNA): TGTGCCAGCAGCCGGGGGTCCGGCACAGATACGCAGTATTTT. Its translation: CASSRGSGTDTQYF.

A few counts support this clone. This chain uses TRBV7-9 with TRBJ1-1; D is perhaps TRBD1 (5 bases). Germline V gives CDR1 SEHNR, CDR2 FQNEAQ (reference sequence). V gave up 3 bases and J gave up 8 bases, with 7 bases separating them. The CDR3 runs to 11 residues. CDR3 nucleotide sequence: TGTGCCAGCAGCTTCGGACAAGAAGCTTTCTTT. Translated: CASSFGQEAFF.

The chain joins TRBV5-4 to TRBJ2-7, with 7 nucleotides matching TRBD2. Germline assignment: CDR1 SGHNT and CDR2 YYREEE (reference sequence). The V segment lost 0 bases and the J segment 5 bases; nucleotides outside the gene matches: 5. The CDR3 length is 14 residues. In nucleotides, the CDR3 is TGTGCCAGCAGCTTGGAGGGAGGGGTTAACGAGCAGTACTTC. This gives the protein CASSLEGGVNEQYF.

The chain uses TRBV7-9 and TRBJ2-1; TRBD2 agrees at 10 bases. Losses at the gene ends were 4 bases for V and 4 bases for J; bases not matched to a gene: 4. Germline assignment: CDR1 SEHNR and CDR2 FQNEAQ (reference sequence). The CDR3 runs 15 residues. As DNA, the CDR3 is TGTGCCAGCAGCTCAGCACTAGCGGGGTACAATGAGCAGTTCTTC. This codes for CASSSALAGYNEQFF.

This chain joins TRBV19 and TRBJ2-6; D might be TRBD1 (5 bases). V was clipped by 3 bases and J by 5 bases, with 14 bases between them. The germline V gene encodes CDR1 LNHDA and CDR2 SQIVND (reference sequence). The CDR3 is 16 residues long. This CDR3 is CASSMQGVAWANVLTF. In DNA, the CDR3 is TGTGCCAGTAGTATGCAGGGTGTCGCCTGGGCCAACGTCCTGACTTTC.

The chain recombines TRBV27 with TRBJ2-1; TRBD2 might be the D (6 bases). With 9 bases removed from V and 2 bases from J, the gap between germline ends came to 17 bases. The germline CDR1 and CDR2 sequences are MNHEY and SMNVEV (reference sequence). The CDR3 spans 15 residues. The CDR3 protein is CASLDGGRPYNEQFF. DNA of the CDR3: TGTGCCAGTCTAGACGGAGGGAGACCCTACAATGAGCAGTTCTTC.